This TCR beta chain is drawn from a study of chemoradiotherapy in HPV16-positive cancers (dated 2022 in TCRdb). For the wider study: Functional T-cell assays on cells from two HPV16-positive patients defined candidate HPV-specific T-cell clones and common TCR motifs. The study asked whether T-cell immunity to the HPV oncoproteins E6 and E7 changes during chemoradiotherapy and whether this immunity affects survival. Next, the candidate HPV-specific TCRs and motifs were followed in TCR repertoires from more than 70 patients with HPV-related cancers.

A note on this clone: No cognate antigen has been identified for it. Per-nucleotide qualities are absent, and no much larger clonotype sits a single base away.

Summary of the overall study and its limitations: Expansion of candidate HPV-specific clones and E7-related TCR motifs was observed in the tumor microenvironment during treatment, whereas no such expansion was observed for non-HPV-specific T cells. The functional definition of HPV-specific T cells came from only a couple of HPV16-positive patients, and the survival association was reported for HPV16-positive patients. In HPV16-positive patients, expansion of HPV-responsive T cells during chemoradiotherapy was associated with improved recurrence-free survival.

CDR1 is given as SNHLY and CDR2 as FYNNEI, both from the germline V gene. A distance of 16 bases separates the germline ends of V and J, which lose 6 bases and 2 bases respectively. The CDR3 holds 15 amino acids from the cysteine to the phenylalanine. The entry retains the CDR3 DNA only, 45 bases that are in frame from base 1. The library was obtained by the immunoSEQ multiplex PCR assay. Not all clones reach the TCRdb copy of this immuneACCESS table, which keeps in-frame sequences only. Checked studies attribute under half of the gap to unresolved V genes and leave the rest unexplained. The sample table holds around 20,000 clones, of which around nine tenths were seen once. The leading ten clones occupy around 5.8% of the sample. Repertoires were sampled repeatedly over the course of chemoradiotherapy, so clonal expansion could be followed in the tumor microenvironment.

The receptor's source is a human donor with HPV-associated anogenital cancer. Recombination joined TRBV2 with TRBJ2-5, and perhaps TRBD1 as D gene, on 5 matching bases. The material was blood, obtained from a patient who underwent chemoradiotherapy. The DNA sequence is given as TGTGCCAGCAGGCTGGACACCGCAAAACAAGAGACCCAGTACTTC. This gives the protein CASRLDTAKQETQYF.